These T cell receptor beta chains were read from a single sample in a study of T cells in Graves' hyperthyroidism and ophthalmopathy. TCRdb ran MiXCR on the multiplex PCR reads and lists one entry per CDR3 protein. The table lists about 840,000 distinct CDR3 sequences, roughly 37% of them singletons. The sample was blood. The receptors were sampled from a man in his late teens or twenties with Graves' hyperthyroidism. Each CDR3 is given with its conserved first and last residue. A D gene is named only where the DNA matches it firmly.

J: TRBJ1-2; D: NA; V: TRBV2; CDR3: CASRVDLSNYGYTF
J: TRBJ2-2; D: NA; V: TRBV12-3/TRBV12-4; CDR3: CASSEVGANTGELFF
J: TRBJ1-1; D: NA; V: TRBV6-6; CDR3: CASRWGENTEAFF
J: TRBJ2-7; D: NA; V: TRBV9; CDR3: CASSQGTPLRGEQYF
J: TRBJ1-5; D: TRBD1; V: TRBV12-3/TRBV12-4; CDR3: CASSSRDRGGNQPQHF
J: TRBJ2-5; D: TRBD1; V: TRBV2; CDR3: CASSPEGTARGETQYF
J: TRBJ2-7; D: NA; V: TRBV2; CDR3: CASMGVREKSYEQYF
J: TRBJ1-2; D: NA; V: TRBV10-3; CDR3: CAISERTDFYGYTF
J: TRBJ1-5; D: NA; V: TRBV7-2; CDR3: CASSLGTSGQETQHF
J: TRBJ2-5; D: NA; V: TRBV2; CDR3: CASTEGSTQYF
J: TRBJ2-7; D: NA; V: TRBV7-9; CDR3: CASSRLGSEQYF
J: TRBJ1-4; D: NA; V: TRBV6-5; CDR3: CASSTGTSYGLFF
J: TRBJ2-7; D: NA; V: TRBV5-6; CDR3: CASSFPGYDEQYF
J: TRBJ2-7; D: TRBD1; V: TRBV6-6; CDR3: CASSSPQDRGQGQYF
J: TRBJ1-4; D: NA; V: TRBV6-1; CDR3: CASSLWFPQRDEKLLF
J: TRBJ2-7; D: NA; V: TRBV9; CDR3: CASSVGRSNEQYF
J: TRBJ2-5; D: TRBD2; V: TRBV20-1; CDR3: CSARDWAGRGETQYF
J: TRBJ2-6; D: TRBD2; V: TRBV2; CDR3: CASSVSLTSGGTGANVLTF
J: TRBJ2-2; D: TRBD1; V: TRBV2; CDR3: CASGSTGFNTGELFF
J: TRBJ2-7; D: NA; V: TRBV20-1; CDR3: CSARAGRPYEQYF
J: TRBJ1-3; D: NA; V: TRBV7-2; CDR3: CASSLTGVSGNTIYF
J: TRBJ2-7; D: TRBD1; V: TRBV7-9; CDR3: CASSARQTGEYEQYF
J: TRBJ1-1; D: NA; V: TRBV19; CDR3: CASSMQLMNTEAFF
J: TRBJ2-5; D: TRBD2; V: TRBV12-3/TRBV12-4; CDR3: CASSYGTSGIWREETQYF
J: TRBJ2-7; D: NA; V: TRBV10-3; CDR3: CAFTPDGDYEQYF
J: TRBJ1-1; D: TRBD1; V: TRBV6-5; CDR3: CAISYGQGAASF
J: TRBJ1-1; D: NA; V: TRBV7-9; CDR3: CASSLGLVGLGMAFF
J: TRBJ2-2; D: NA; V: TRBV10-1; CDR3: CASIEGVNTGELFF
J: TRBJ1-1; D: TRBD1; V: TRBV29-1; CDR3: CSVEDREHTEAFF
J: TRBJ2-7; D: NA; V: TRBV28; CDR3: CASSSRSVRLQEQYF
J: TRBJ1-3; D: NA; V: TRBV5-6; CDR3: CASSLGLGQRVSGNTIYF
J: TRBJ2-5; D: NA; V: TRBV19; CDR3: CASSTDNRGETQYF
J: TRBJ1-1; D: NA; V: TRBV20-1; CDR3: CSASWDTILNTEAFF
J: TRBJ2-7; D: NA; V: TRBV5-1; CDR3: CASSPQEGAYEQYF
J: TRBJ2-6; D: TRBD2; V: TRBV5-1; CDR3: CASSLTSGNSGANVLTF
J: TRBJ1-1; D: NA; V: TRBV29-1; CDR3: CSVGTDSFAEAFF
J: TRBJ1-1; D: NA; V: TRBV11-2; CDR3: CASSITGSYTEAFF
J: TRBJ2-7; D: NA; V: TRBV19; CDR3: CASSIDRHEQYF
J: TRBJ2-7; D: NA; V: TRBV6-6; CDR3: CASSDRVNYEQYF
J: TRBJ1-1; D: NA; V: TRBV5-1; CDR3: CASRGPENTEAFF
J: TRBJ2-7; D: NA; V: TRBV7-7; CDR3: CASSLQGDPTYEQYF
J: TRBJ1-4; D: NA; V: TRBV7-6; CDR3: CASSLVNEKLFF
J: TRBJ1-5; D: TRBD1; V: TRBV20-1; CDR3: CSALPGTGGHQHF
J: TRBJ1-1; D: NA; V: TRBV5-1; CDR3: CASSDSGVTEAFF
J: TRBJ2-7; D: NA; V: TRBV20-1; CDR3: CSADLGPRYEQYF
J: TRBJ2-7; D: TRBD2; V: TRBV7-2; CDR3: CASSWGGPSSYEQYF
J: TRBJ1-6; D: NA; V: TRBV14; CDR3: CASSQDGDPESSYNSPLHF
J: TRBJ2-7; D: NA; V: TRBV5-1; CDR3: CASSLDVGAEYEQYF
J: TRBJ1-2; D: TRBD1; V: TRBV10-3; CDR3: CASSEGTGLNYGYTF
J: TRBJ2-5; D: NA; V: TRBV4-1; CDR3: CASRRSIPGKTQYF
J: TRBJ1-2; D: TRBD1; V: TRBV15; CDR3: CATSREKDRANYGYTF
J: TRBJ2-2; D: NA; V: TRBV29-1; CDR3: CSVEGVGNTGELFF
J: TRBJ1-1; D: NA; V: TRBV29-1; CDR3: CSLPRDNTEAFF
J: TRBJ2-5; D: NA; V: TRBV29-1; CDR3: CSLSVMKETQYF
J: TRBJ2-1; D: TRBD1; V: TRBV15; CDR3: CATSRGGTGQTQNEQFF
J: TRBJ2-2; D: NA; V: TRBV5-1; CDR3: CASSLAAGLTGELFF
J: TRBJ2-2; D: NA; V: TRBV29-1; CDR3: CSVDSTGELFF
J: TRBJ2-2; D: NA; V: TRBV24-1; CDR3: CASSPYKNTGELFF
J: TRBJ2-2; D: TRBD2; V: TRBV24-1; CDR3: CATSDPTSGDTGELFF